The rows below give T cell receptor beta chains drawn from one sample of a study of early T cells in non-severe SARS-CoV-2 infection. Each CDR3 protein gets one entry after TCRdb re-called the 5' RACE reads with MiXCR. The sample holds approximately 69,000 distinct CDR3 sequences, 12% seen once. The sequencing input was whole blood. The receptor set was obtained from an adult who was a healthcare worker with PCR-confirmed SARS-CoV-2 infection or an uninfected control (not recorded which). The CDR3 runs from the conserved cysteine through the conserved F or W. A D gene is named only where the DNA matches it firmly. Rows may omit the clone size; those that give it use once, few, many or a size class.

d_gene	v_gene	j_gene	abundance	CDR3aa	CDR3nt
-	TRBV11-2	TRBJ1-1	many	CASSLALTENTEAFF	TGTGCCAGCAGCCTGGCCCTAACAGAGAACACTGAAGCTTTCTTT
-	TRBV5-1	TRBJ1-1	few	CASSRGTTRGAFF	TGCGCCAGCAGCCGGGGGACCACTAGGGGAGCTTTCTTT
-	TRBV19	TRBJ2-1	-	CASSIGQGDWTGEQFF	TGTGCCAGTAGTATAGGGCAGGGGGACTGGACTGGTGAGCAGTTCTTC
-	TRBV20-1	TRBJ2-7	many	CSAQTRAEQYF	TGCAGTGCCCAGACGAGGGCCGAGCAGTACTTC
-	TRBV3-1	TRBJ1-3	many	CASSYGTMSGNTIYF	TGTGCCAGCAGCTACGGGACGATGAGTGGAAACACCATATATTTT
TRBD1	TRBV7-2	TRBJ2-5	-	CASSLDRGVGTQYF	TGTGCCAGCAGCCTCGACAGGGGCGTGGGGACCCAGTACTTC
-	TRBV20-1	TRBJ2-1	-	CSAREGRGPYNEQFF	TGCAGTGCTAGAGAGGGTCGGGGACCCTACAATGAGCAGTTCTTC
-	TRBV9	TRBJ2-5	few	CASSVTGTQETQYF	TGTGCCAGCAGCGTAACCGGGACGCAAGAGACCCAGTACTTC
TRBD2	TRBV11-3	TRBJ2-1	many	CASSLGSSGRNEQFF	TGTGCCAGCAGCTTAGGCTCTAGCGGGAGGAATGAGCAGTTCTTC
TRBD2	TRBV29-1	TRBJ2-3	many	CSVAGTRGTDTQYF	TGCAGCGTAGCCGGGACTAGGGGCACAGATACGCAGTATTTT
-	TRBV18	TRBJ1-1	many	CASSPGNTEAFF	TGTGCCAGCTCCCCCGGAAACACTGAAGCTTTCTTT
TRBD1	TRBV20-1	TRBJ2-3	-	CSARNRGKSTDTQYF	TGCAGTGCTAGAAACAGGGGAAAGAGCACAGATACGCAGTATTTT
TRBD1	TRBV6-4	TRBJ2-3	few	CASSDSGGADTQYF	TGTGCCAGCAGTGACTCAGGGGGCGCAGATACGCAGTATTTT
-	TRBV28	TRBJ2-7	few	CASSLGPEQYF	TGTGCCAGCAGTCTTGGCCCGGAGCAGTACTTC
TRBD1	TRBV27	TRBJ2-6	-	CASRQGLSGANVLAF	TGTGCCAGCAGACAGGGGCTCTCTGGGGCCAACGTCCTGGCTTTC
TRBD2	TRBV29-1	TRBJ2-1	few	CSVGGGGRAGYNEQFF	TGCAGCGTTGGGGGCGGCGGGAGGGCAGGCTACAATGAGCAGTTCTTC
-	TRBV19	TRBJ1-1	-	CASSLPRDSDMNTEAFF	TGTGCCAGTAGTCTACCCCGGGACTCAGACATGAACACTGAAGCTTTCTTT
TRBD1	TRBV29-1	TRBJ1-1	many	CSAHPGQDEAFF	TGCAGCGCCCATCCGGGACAGGATGAAGCTTTCTTT
-	TRBV7-9	TRBJ2-2	-	CASSGGLFSGELFF	TGTGCCAGCAGCGGGGGACTCTTCTCCGGGGAGCTGTTTTTT
-	TRBV18	TRBJ2-1	many	CASSPARGERAYNEQFF	TGTGCCAGCTCACCGGCGAGGGGGGAACGAGCCTACAATGAGCAGTTCTTC
-	TRBV3-1	TRBJ2-2	-	CASRNGPGELFF	TGTGCCAGCCGGAATGGACCCGGGGAGCTGTTTTTT
-	TRBV7-6	TRBJ1-1	many	CASSLGGGVPATEAFF	TGTGCCAGCAGCTTAGGGGGTGGGGTTCCGGCCACTGAAGCTTTCTTT
-	TRBV5-5	TRBJ1-5	-	CARACEGWQPQHF	TGTGCCAGGGCCTGTGAGGGGTGGCAGCCCCAGCATTTT